The rows below give T cell receptor beta chains drawn from one sample of a study of response to subunit inactivated influenza vaccine. TCRdb passed the RT-PCR reads through MiXCR, listing each CDR3 protein once. The data contain about 240,000 distinct CDR3 sequences, approximately 12% of them seen just once; the ten biggest clones take up about 8%. The material sequenced was non-naive T cells sorted from PBMCs, taken 14 days before vaccination. All receptors come from a man aged 50 or older who received an inactivated influenza vaccine. The CDR3 runs from the conserved cysteine through the conserved F or W. A D gene is named only where the DNA matches it firmly. Size is stated for part of the rows, as once, few or many counts, or as a class when the clone is expanded.

v_call	clone_size	j_call	cdr3_length	d_call	cdr3_aa	cdr3_nt
TRBV4-1	many	TRBJ2-7	16	-	CASSHPSEGPGNEQYF	TGCGCCAGCAGCCACCCTTCCGAGGGCCCAGGCAACGAGCAGTACTTC
TRBV4-2	many	TRBJ2-3	15	-	CASSQAGDRTDTQYF	TGTGCCAGCAGCCAAGCAGGGGACCGCACAGATACGCAGTATTTT
TRBV2	few	TRBJ2-5	14	TRBD1	CASRQGAPTETQYF	TGTGCCAGCAGACAGGGGGCGCCTACGGAGACCCAGTACTTC
TRBV7-2	-	TRBJ2-3	16	-	CASSRLGVRQADTQYF	TGTGCCAGCAGCCGCCTGGGCGTCAGACAGGCAGATACGCAGTATTTT
TRBV5-1	-	TRBJ1-1	15	-	CASSGRSGTPTGAFF	TGCGCCAGCAGCGGTAGGTCCGGGACACCAACGGGAGCTTTCTTT
TRBV4-3	many	TRBJ1-3	15	-	CASSQDPSSGNTIYF	TGCGCCAGCAGCCAAGATCCCAGCTCTGGAAACACCATATATTTT
TRBV29-1	-	TRBJ2-7	14	-	CSVISPGNSYEQYF	TGCAGCGTTATATCCCCAGGGAACTCCTACGAGCAGTACTTC
TRBV20-1	few	TRBJ1-1	12	-	CSAATGNTEAFF	TGCAGTGCCGCTACAGGAAACACTGAAGCTTTCTTT
TRBV30	-	TRBJ2-6	18	TRBD1	CAWSVMGQGMAGANVLTF	TGTGCCTGGAGTGTAATGGGACAGGGGATGGCTGGGGCCAACGTCCTGACTTTC
TRBV24-1	-	TRBJ2-1	16	-	CATSDQGPLREHEQFF	TGTGCCACCAGTGACCAGGGCCCGTTGAGGGAGCATGAGCAGTTCTTC
TRBV5-1	-	TRBJ1-6	14	-	CASSLQDSDSPLHF	TGCGCCAGCAGCTTGCAAGACAGCGATTCACCCCTCCACTTT
TRBV4-3	few	TRBJ2-6	17	-	CASSQDSRGYDANVLTF	TGCGCCAGCAGCCAAGATAGTAGGGGATACGACGCCAACGTCCTGACTTTC
TRBV20-1	few	TRBJ1-6	15	-	CSASADSYYNSPLHF	TGCAGTGCTAGCGCGGACAGTTACTATAATTCACCCCTCCACTTT
TRBV2	-	TRBJ1-1	16	-	CASSPTGLTGSPEAFF	TGTGCCAGCAGTCCCACGGGCCTAACAGGGAGCCCTGAAGCTTTCTTT
TRBV11-2	-	TRBJ2-1	18	TRBD1	CASSPPRGGTGPYNEQFF	TGTGCCAGCAGCCCTCCCCGCGGCGGGACAGGCCCCTACAATGAGCAGTTCTTC
TRBV3-1	many	TRBJ1-2	17	TRBD1	CASSQEWTGGANYGYTF	TGTGCCAGCAGCCAAGAATGGACAGGGGGAGCTAACTATGGCTACACCTTC
TRBV6-2/TRBV6-3	-	TRBJ2-1	16	-	CASSRFGTWGGNEQFF	TGTGCCAGCAGCAGATTCGGGACTTGGGGTGGCAATGAGCAGTTCTTC
TRBV6-1	-	TRBJ2-1	16	TRBD2	CASSDLSGRSQYEQFF	TGTGCCAGCAGTGACCTTAGCGGGAGATCTCAGTATGAGCAGTTCTTC
TRBV20-1	-	TRBJ2-7	13	-	CSARGGGWYEQYF	TGCAGTGCTAGAGGAGGAGGTTGGTACGAGCAGTACTTC
TRBV20-1	many	TRBJ1-4	13	-	CSAAYRAGEKLFF	TGCAGTGCCGCCTACAGGGCGGGGGAAAAACTGTTTTTT